Below are 5 T cell receptor beta chains sequenced from a single sample in a study of blood T cell dynamics during melanoma immunotherapy. Sequencing used immunoSEQ multiplex PCR; TCRdb keeps in-frame clones, though not all of them. The sample has approximately 6,800 clones, approximately 84% seen once. The time point was: pre-treatment baseline. Here the sequenced sample was blood, taken from a patient treated with checkpoint blockade. Receptors originate from a human donor with melanoma.

The chain joins TRBV30 to TRBJ1-2; D is unresolved. V shed 3 bases and J shed 3 bases, with 11 bases lying between them. Germline V CDR1 and CDR2: GTSNPN, SVGIG (reference sequence). The CDR3 extends over 13 amino acids. CDR3 sequence: CAWSRGLHYGYTF. The CDR3 coding sequence is TGTGCCTGGAGCCGCGGCCTCCACTATGGCTACACCTTC.

This chain joins TRBV11-2 and TRBJ2-5, with 9 positions matching TRBD1. Matching the DNA end better, TRBJ2-7 makes the J call doubtful. CDR1 and CDR2 from the germline V gene are SGHAT and FQNNGV. The CDR3 length is 15 residues. The CDR3 nucleotides are TGTGCCAGCAGCTTAGAAGGGACAGGGAGCTACGAGCAGTACTTC. This sequence encodes CASSLEGTGSYEQYF.

V usage is TRBV19 and J usage is TRBJ1-5, with TRBD1 matching 9 bases. The ends lost 6 bases at V and 5 bases at J; junction bases unmatched: 8. The germline V gene has CDR1 LNHDA and CDR2 SQIVND (reference sequence). The length of the CDR3 is 15 residues. The CDR3 DNA reads TGTGCCAGTAGATCAGACACAGGGGGCGATCAGCCCCAGCATTTT. As protein: CASRSDTGGDQPQHF.

The rearrangement links TRBV28 to TRBJ1-6; 10 bases match TRBD1. The J segment lost 7 bases and the V segment lost 8 bases, leaving 11 bases of the junction unmatched. The CDR3 sequence is 16 residues long. CDR1 is MDHEN and CDR2 is SYDVKM in the germline V gene. The CDR3 nucleotides read TGTGCCAGCTACCGATTGACAGGGGGCTACAATTCACCCCTCCACTTT. Translating gives CASYRLTGGYNSPLHF. Full variable domain (outside the CDR3, taken from reference TRBV28 and TRBJ1-6): DVKVTQSSRYLVKRTGEKVFLECVQDMDHENMFWYRQDPGLGLRLIYFSYDVKMKEKGDIPEGYSVSREKKERFSLILESASTNQTSMYLCASYRLTGGYNSPLHFGNGTRLTVT.

This rearrangement joins TRBV18 to TRBJ1-6, with TRBD1 identical over 8 bases. This CDR3 region has 15 residues. V shed 4 bases and J 5 bases; nucleotides not matched to a gene: 4. Germline CDR1 KGHSH, CDR2 LQKENI. In nucleotides, the CDR3 is TGTGCCAGCTCACAGCTACAGGGGGATAATTCACCCCTCCACTTT. This gives the protein CASSQLQGDNSPLHF.